This T cell receptor beta chain was obtained from a study of blood T cell repertoires in COVID-19. Between the trimmed V and J ends, which lost 3 bases and 0 bases, there was a span of 12 bases. Per the germline V gene, CDR1 is GTSNPN and CDR2 is SVGIG (reference sequence). The CDR3 is made up of 15 amino acids. This table comes from immunoSEQ multiplex PCR, and its TCRdb copy is limited to in-frame clones, with some not included. The sample holds some 60,000 clones, around 90% seen once. The source material was peripheral blood. The clonotype originates from a man in his sixties with acute or convalescent COVID-19. The gene calls are TRBV30 and TRBJ2-1, with D maybe TRBD2 (6 bases). CDR3 loop: CAWRTGGSSYNEQFF. CDR3 DNA: TGTGCCTGGAGGACTGGGGGGAGCTCCTACAATGAGCAGTTCTTC. Complete variable domain (other parts from reference TRBV30 and TRBJ2-1): SQTIHQWPATLVQPVGSPLSLECTVEGTSNPNLYWYRQAAGRGLQLLFYSVGIGQISSEVPQNLSASRPQDRQFILSSKKLLLSDSGFYLCAWRTGGSSYNEQFFGPGTRLTVL.